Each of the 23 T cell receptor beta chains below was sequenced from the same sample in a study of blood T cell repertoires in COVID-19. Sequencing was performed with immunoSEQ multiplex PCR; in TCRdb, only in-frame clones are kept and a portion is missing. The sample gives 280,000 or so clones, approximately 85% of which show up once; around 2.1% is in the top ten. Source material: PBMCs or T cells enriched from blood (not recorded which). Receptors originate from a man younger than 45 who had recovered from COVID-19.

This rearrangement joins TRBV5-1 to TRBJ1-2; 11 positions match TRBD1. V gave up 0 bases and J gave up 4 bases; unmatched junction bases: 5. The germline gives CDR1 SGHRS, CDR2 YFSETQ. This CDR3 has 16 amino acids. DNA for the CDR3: TGCGCCAGCAGCTTGGGGACAGGGGGCTCTCGCTATGGCTACACCTTC. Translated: CASSLGTGGSRYGYTF.

This chain's CDR3 is CASSHTSGGPYEQYF. DNA of the CDR3: TGTGCCAGCAGCCATACTAGCGGGGGCCCCTACGAGCAGTACTTC. The chain uses TRBV6-5 and TRBJ2-7, with TRBD2 matching 11 bases. J was trimmed by 2 bases and V by 6 bases; bases with no gene match: 6. In germline, CDR1 is MNHEY, CDR2 SVGAGI. The CDR3 contains 15 residues.

The chain's CDR3 is CASSQGGTSGVASSYNEQFF. CDR3 bases: TGTGCCAGCAGCCAAGGGGGGACTAGCGGGGTCGCTAGCTCCTACAATGAGCAGTTCTTC. The genes are TRBV4-2 and TRBJ2-1; 13 bases line up with TRBD2. The CDR3 length is 20 residues. The V gene end was trimmed by 1 base and the J gene end by 0 bases; junction bases not matched to a gene: 9. Germline V lookup: CDR1 LGHNA, CDR2 YNFKEQ.

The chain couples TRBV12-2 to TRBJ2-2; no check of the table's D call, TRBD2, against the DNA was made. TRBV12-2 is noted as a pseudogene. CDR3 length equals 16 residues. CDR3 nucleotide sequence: TGTGCAAGTCGCCTAAGCGGGGCTACGAACACCGGGGAGCTGTTTTTT. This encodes CASRLSGATNTGELFF.

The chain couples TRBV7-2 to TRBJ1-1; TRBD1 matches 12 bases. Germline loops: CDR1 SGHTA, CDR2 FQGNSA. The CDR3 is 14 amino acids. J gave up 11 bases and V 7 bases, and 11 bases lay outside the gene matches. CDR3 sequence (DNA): TGTGCCAGCAACGCGGGACAGGGGGCTCTTGGGGCTTTCTTT. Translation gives CASNAGQGALGAFF.

The CDR3 sequence is CASSRTGYRETQYF. CDR3 sequence (DNA): TGTGCCAGCAGCCGTACAGGGTATCGAGAGACCCAGTACTTC. The chain uses TRBV6-2 or TRBV6-3 and TRBJ2-5, with D possibly TRBD1 on 6 matching bases. CDR1 MNHEY and CDR2 SVGEGT come from the germline V gene. Trimming cost V 6 bases and J 4 bases, with 15 bases left between them. CDR3 size: 14 residues.

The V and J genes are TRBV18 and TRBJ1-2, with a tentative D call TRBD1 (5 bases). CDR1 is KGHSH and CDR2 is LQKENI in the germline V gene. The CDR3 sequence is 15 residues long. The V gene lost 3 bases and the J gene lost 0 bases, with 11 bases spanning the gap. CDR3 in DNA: TGTGCCAGCTCACCGAGGGACTTGCCTAACTATGGCTACACCTTC. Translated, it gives CASSPRDLPNYGYTF.

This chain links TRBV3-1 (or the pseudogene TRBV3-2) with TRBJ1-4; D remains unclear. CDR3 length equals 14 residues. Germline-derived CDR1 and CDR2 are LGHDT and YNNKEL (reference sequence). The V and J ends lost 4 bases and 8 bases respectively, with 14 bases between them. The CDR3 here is CASSPSGVGEKLFF. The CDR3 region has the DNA TGTGCCAGCAGCCCGTCGGGAGTAGGCGAAAAACTGTTTTTT.

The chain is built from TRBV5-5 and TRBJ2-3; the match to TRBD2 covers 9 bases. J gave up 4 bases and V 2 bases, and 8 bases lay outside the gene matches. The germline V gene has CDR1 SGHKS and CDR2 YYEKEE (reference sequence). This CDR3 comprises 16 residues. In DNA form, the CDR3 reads TGTGCCAGCAGCTTTGCGCGGGGGGGCCTCTCAGATACGCAGTATTTT. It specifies CASSFARGGLSDTQYF.

The CDR3 DNA sequence: TGTGCCAGCAGCCAGGACTGGGGCACTGAAGCTTTCTTT. This codes for CASSQDWGTEAFF. This chain connects TRBV5-4 to TRBJ1-1; no clear D gene. CDR1 is SGHNT, CDR2 YYREEE, per germline (reference sequence). This CDR3 has 13 amino acids. With 4 bases removed from V and 4 bases from J, the gap between germline ends came to 11 bases.

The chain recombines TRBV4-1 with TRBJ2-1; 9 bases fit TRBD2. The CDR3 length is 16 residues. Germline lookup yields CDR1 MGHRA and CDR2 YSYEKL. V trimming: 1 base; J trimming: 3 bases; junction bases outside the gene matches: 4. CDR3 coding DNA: TGCGCCAGCAGCCAAGGGGGACTAGCCGGCTACAATGAGCAGTTCTTC. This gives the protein CASSQGGLAGYNEQFF.

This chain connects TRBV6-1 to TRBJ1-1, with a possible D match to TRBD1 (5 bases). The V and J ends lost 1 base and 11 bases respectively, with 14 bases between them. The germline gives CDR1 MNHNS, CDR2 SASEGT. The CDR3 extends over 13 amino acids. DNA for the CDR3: TGTGCCAGCAGTGAAGGGTTTCGGGGGTGGGCTTTCTTT. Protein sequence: CASSEGFRGWAFF.

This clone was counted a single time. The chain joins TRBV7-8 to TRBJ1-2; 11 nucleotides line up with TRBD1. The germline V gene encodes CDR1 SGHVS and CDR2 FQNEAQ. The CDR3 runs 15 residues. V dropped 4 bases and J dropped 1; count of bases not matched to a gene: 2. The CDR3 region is CASSSGTGGNYGYTF. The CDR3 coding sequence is TGTGCCAGCAGCTCCGGGACAGGGGGTAACTATGGCTACACCTTC.

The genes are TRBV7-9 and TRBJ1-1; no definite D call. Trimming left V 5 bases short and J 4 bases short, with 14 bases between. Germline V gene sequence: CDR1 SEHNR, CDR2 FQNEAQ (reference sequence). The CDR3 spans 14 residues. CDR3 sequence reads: CASSPRLEGTEAFF. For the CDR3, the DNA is TGTGCCAGCAGCCCCCGCCTGGAGGGCACTGAAGCTTTCTTT.

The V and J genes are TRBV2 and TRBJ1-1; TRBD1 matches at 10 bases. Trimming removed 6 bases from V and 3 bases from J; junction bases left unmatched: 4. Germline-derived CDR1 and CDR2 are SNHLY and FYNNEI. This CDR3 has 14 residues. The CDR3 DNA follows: TGTGCCAGCAGCTGGGACAGGGGTGACACTGAAGCTTTCTTT. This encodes CASSWDRGDTEAFF.

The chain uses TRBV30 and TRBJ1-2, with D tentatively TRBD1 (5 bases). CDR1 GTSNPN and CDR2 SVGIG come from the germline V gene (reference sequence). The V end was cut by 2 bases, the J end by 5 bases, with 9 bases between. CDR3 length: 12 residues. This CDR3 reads CAWSLGAYGYTF. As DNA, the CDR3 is TGTGCCTGGAGTCTTGGGGCTTATGGCTACACCTTC.

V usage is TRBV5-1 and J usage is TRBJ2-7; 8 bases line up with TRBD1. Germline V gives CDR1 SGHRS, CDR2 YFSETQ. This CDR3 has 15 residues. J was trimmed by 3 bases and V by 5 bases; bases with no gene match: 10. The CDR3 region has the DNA TGCGCCAGCAGACTCCGACAGGGGCCAAACTACGAGCAGTACTTC. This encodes CASRLRQGPNYEQYF.

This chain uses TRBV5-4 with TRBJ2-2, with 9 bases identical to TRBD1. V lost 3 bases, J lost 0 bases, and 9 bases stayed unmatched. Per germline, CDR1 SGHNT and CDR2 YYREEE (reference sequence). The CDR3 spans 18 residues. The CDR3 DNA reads TGTGCCAGCAGCTCGAGGGGGGGGACAGGGACGAACACCGGGGAGCTGTTTTTT. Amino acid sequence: CASSSRGGTGTNTGELFF. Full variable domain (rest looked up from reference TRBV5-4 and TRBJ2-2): ETGVTQSPTHLIKTRGQQVTLRCSSQSGHNTVSWYQQALGQGPQFIFQYYREEENGRGNFPPRFSGLQFPNYSSELNVNALELDDSALYLCASSSRGGTGTNTGELFFGEGSRLTVL.

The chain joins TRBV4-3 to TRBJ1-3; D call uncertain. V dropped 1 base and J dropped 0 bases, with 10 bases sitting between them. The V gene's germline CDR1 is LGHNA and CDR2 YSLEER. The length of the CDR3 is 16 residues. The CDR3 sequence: CASSQGMQASGNTIYF. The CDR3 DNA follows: TGCGCCAGCAGCCAAGGTATGCAGGCCTCTGGAAACACCATATATTTT.

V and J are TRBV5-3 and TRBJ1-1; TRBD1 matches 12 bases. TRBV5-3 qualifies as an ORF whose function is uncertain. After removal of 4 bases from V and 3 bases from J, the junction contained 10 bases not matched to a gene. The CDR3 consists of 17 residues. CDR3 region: CARSGRGTGGGYTEAFF. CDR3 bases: TGTGCCAGAAGCGGGAGGGGGACAGGGGGCGGATACACTGAAGCTTTCTTT.

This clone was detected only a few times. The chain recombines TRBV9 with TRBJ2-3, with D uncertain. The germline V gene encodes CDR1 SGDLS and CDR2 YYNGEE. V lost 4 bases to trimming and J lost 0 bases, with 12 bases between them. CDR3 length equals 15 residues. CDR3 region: CASSQHRVSTDTQYF. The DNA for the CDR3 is TGTGCCAGCAGCCAACACCGGGTTAGCACAGATACGCAGTATTTT.

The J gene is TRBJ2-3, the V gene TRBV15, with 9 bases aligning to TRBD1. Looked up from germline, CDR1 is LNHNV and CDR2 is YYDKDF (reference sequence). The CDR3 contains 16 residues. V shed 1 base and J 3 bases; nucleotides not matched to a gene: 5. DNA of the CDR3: TGTGCCACCAGCAGAGGATTGGGACAGGGAACAGATACGCAGTATTTT. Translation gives CATSRGLGQGTDTQYF.

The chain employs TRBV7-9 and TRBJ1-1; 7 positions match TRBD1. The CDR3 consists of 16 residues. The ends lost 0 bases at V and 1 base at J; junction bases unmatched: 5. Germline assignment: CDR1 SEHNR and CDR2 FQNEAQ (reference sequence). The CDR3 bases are TGTGCCAGCAGCTTAGCAGGGGGCGCGGGGAACACTGAAGCTTTCTTT. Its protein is CASSLAGGAGNTEAFF.